These 30 T cell receptor beta chains were all obtained from the same sample, sequenced in a study of blood T cell repertoires in COVID-19. Method: immunoSEQ multiplex PCR; TCRdb's copy keeps in-frame clones and lacks some. The sample yields hundreds of thousands of clones, about 80% seen once. The sample taken for sequencing was peripheral blood. The receptors stem from a woman aged 80 or over with acute or convalescent COVID-19.

The chain uses TRBV30 and TRBJ1-3, with D hard to call. V lost 2 bases, J lost 2 bases, and 7 bases lay in between. CDR3 size: 13 residues. Germline CDR1 is GTSNPN and CDR2 is SVGIG (reference sequence). CDR3 in DNA: TGTGCCTGGAGTCGGGGAGCTGGAAACACCATATATTTT. Its protein is CAWSRGAGNTIYF.

This sequence joins TRBV5-5 and TRBJ2-4; 8 bases are a match to TRBD2. The CDR3 contains 17 residues. Trimming took 0 bases from V and 0 from J; bases not matched to a gene: 5. In germline, CDR1 is SGHKS, CDR2 YYEKEE (reference sequence). DNA of the CDR3: TGTGCCAGCAGCTTGGCCCCTAGCGGGCTAGCCAAAAACATTCAGTACTTC. This gives the protein CASSLAPSGLAKNIQYF.

This clone was recorded only once. V gene TRBV30 combines with J gene TRBJ1-2; TRBD1 matches at 9 bases. With 4 bases clipped from V and 2 bases from J, the junction kept 11 bases outside the gene matches. The germline V gene encodes CDR1 GTSNPN and CDR2 SVGIG (reference sequence). The CDR3 sequence is 16 residues long. CDR3 loop: CAWKPGQGNWNYGYTF. DNA of the CDR3: TGTGCCTGGAAACCGGGACAGGGTAATTGGAACTATGGCTACACCTTC.

J is TRBJ2-7 and V is TRBV2, with 7 bases matching TRBD2. J lost 9 bases, V lost 3 bases, and 5 bases had no gene match. Germline values: CDR1 SNHLY, CDR2 FYNNEI. The CDR3 consists of 12 residues. CDR3 nucleotide sequence: TGTGCCAGCAGTGACTGGGGGGGTCGGCAGTACTTC. The encoded protein is CASSDWGGRQYF. The variable domain in full, completed from reference TRBV2 and TRBJ2-7, reads EPEVTQTPSHQVTQMGQEVILRCVPISNHLYFYWYRQILGQKVEFLVSFYNNEISEKSEIFDDQFSVERPDGSNFTLKIRSTKLEDSAMYFCASSDWGGRQYFGPGTRLTVT.

This chain uses TRBV4-2 with TRBJ2-1, with TRBD2 identical over 11 bases. CDR1 and CDR2 from the germline V gene are LGHNA and YNFKEQ. The CDR3 is 17 residues long. Unmatched junction bases numbered 5, after V lost 2 bases and J lost 2 bases. The DNA of the CDR3 is TGTGCCAGCAGCCAACTTCTAGCGGGGGGCCCCTACAATGAGCAGTTCTTC. Translation: CASSQLLAGGPYNEQFF.

The V gene is TRBV6-2 or TRBV6-3, the J gene TRBJ2-7; 11 bases are shared with TRBD2. V shed 5 bases and J 0 bases; nucleotides not matched to a gene: 3. Germline V gene data show CDR1 as MNHEY and CDR2 as SVGEGT. There are 15 residues in the CDR3. The CDR3 is CASSRTSGSSYEQYF. CDR3 nucleotides: TGTGCCAGCAGTAGAACTAGCGGGAGCTCCTACGAGCAGTACTTC.

The chain employs TRBV5-1 and TRBJ2-7; 10 nucleotides align to TRBD2. Germline V gives CDR1 SGHRS, CDR2 YFSETQ. V trimming: 2 bases; J trimming: 9 bases; junction bases outside the gene matches: 11. This CDR3 is 15 amino acids long. The CDR3 sequence is CASSLSSGLAEPQYF. In DNA form, the CDR3 reads TGCGCCAGCAGCTTAAGTAGTGGACTAGCGGAACCGCAGTACTTC. The complete variable domain, with remaining parts taken from reference TRBV5-1 and TRBJ2-7, reads KAGVTQTPRYLIKTRGQQVTLSCSPISGHRSVSWYQQTPGQGLQFLFEYFSETQRNKGNFPGRFSGRQFSNSRSEMNVSTLELGDSALYLCASSLSSGLAEPQYFGPGTRLTVT.

The V and J genes are TRBV19 and TRBJ1-1; 11 positions match TRBD1. V shed 7 bases, J shed 5 bases, and the junction held 6 bases outside the gene matches. CDR3 length equals 14 residues. Germline-derived CDR1 and CDR2 are LNHDA and SQIVND (reference sequence). The CDR3 is CASKTGTGGTEAFF. For the CDR3, the DNA is TGTGCCAGTAAAACCGGGACAGGGGGAACTGAAGCTTTCTTT.

This clone was seen a handful of times. V gene TRBV4-3 combines with J gene TRBJ2-1; 12 bases are shared with TRBD2. The CDR3 is made up of 17 amino acids. With 0 bases clipped from V and 4 bases from J, the junction kept 4 bases outside the gene matches. Per germline, CDR1 LGHNA and CDR2 YSLEER. The DNA of the CDR3 is TGCGCCAGCAGCCAAGATAGAGGGACTAGCGGGTACAATGAGCAGTTCTTC. Protein sequence: CASSQDRGTSGYNEQFF.

The CDR3 DNA sequence: TGTGCCAGCATTTCCGGTTCCTCTAGCACAGATACGCAGTATTTT. Translated, it gives CASISGSSSTDTQYF. The chain carries TRBV6-5 and TRBJ2-3, with D unclear. Germline CDR1 MNHEY, CDR2 SVGAGI. The CDR3 is 15 residues long. V lost 7 bases and J 0 bases, leaving 14 bases between the germline ends.

This clone was detected only once. The rearrangement links TRBV18 to TRBJ2-1; 7 nucleotides align to TRBD2. V trimming: 2 bases; J trimming: 5 bases; junction bases outside the gene matches: 6. The CDR3 sequence is 15 residues long. Germline lookup yields CDR1 KGHSH and CDR2 LQKENI. The CDR3 nucleotides are TGTGCCAGCTCACCAGGATTAGCGGGCCACAATGAGCAGTTCTTC. Translating gives CASSPGLAGHNEQFF.

The chain has TRBV7-2 and TRBJ1-1, with 7 bases matching TRBD1. From germline, CDR1 is SGHTA and CDR2 FQGNSA. This CDR3 contains 14 residues. The ends lost 3 bases at V and 1 base at J; junction bases unmatched: 2. The DNA of the CDR3 is TGTGCCAGCAGCTTTAGACAGGGGAACACTGAAGCTTTCTTT. Translating gives CASSFRQGNTEAFF.

The chain joins TRBV7-6 to TRBJ1-6; 8 bases match TRBD1. The V gene end was trimmed by 5 bases and the J gene end by 5 bases; junction bases not matched to a gene: 5. Germline CDR1 reads SGHVS; CDR2 reads FNYEAQ. The CDR3 extends over 15 amino acids. The CDR3 region has the DNA TGTGCCAGCAGCCCCGGACAGGGTCATAATTCACCCCTCCACTTT. This gives the protein CASSPGQGHNSPLHF.

V gene TRBV19 combines with J gene TRBJ1-5; TRBD1 might be the D (6 bases). The CDR3 covers 14 residues. V was shortened by 3 bases and J by 6 bases, with 12 bases between the two germline ends. Germline loops: CDR1 LNHDA, CDR2 SQIVND (reference sequence). CDR3 DNA sequence: TGTGCCAGTAGTATTACAGGGTTTACTCAGCCCCAGCATTTT. Protein product: CASSITGFTQPQHF.

This clone has a handful of counts. This chain joins TRBV5-1 and TRBJ2-1, with 7 bases fitting TRBD2. The CDR3 consists of 15 residues. In germline, CDR1 is SGHRS, CDR2 YFSETQ. The V and J ends lost 4 bases and 0 bases, in that order; junction bases with no gene match: 4. The CDR3 DNA follows: TGCGCCAGCAGCCCCGGGACTATCTCCTACAATGAGCAGTTCTTC. Its protein product is CASSPGTISYNEQFF.

The chain uses TRBV28 and TRBJ1-5; tentative D call: TRBD1 (6 bases). The ends were cut back, 6 bases at V and 5 bases at J, with 14 bases in the middle. The CDR3 covers 14 residues. CDR1 MDHEN and CDR2 SYDVKM come from the germline V gene. The CDR3 loop reads CASSPGGGHQPQHF. The CDR3 DNA reads TGTGCCAGCAGCCCGGGGGGGGGCCATCAGCCCCAGCATTTT.

DNA for the CDR3: TGTGCCAGCAGCTTCGACAGGGGGCGAGAGACCCAGTACTTC. Its translation: CASSFDRGRETQYF. V is TRBV7-2 and J is TRBJ2-5; TRBD1 matches 10 bases. The length of the CDR3 is 14 residues. V was pared by 3 bases and J by 4 bases, with 2 bases of the junction left unmatched. Germline V gene lookup returns CDR1 SGHTA and CDR2 FQGNSA.

V is TRBV27 and J is TRBJ2-1, with TRBD2 matching over 9 bases. CDR3 length: 16 amino acids. J lost 6 bases, V lost 10 bases, and 16 bases had no gene match. Germline loops: CDR1 MNHEY, CDR2 SMNVEV (reference sequence). The CDR3 DNA reads as TGTGCCACCGACGGACGGCGCGGGAGGGCCCTCAATGAGCAGTTCTTC. This gives the protein CATDGRRGRALNEQFF.

This chain uses TRBV2 with TRBJ2-7; 9 bases agree with TRBD1. Germline lookup yields CDR1 SNHLY and CDR2 FYNNEI. This CDR3 is 14 amino acids long. After removal of 6 bases from V and 3 bases from J, the junction contained 6 bases not matched to a gene. The CDR3 protein is CASSHGQGHYEQYF. The CDR3 coding sequence is TGTGCCAGCAGCCACGGACAGGGGCACTACGAGCAGTACTTC.

The chain uses TRBV18 and TRBJ2-7, with 13 bases that match TRBD2. The CDR3 covers 15 residues. Germline CDR1 is KGHSH and CDR2 is LQKENI. V lost 8 bases and J lost 5; bases outside the gene matches: 9. The CDR3: CASSGLAGDLDEQYF. DNA of the CDR3: TGTGCCAGCAGTGGACTAGCGGGAGATTTAGACGAGCAGTACTTC.

This chain uses TRBV4-1 with TRBJ2-2; a weak D match, TRBD1 (5 bases). The V gene lost 4 bases and the J gene lost 5 bases, with 14 bases spanning the gap. The CDR3 spans 15 residues. Germline lookup yields CDR1 MGHRA and CDR2 YSYEKL. CDR3 in amino acids: CASSPRIGATGELFF. In nucleotides, the CDR3 is TGCGCCAGCAGCCCCCGGATTGGGGCAACCGGGGAGCTGTTTTTT.

This rearrangement joins TRBV5-8 to TRBJ2-3, with 12 bases aligning to TRBD2. CDR1 is SGHTS, CDR2 YDEGEE, per germline. The CDR3 loop spans 17 amino acids. The V and J ends lost 2 bases and 3 bases, in that order; junction bases with no gene match: 7. CDR3 bases: TGTGCCAGCAGCTTCGCGACTAGCGGGAGAAGAACAGATACGCAGTATTTT. It yields the protein CASSFATSGRRTDTQYF.

The chain has TRBV4-1 and TRBJ2-7, with 9 positions matching TRBD1. The J segment lost 3 bases and the V segment lost 1 base, leaving 1 base of the junction unmatched. This CDR3 has 14 amino acids. Germline loops: CDR1 MGHRA, CDR2 YSYEKL. The CDR3 loop is CASSQGGQGYEQYF. CDR3 sequence (DNA): TGCGCCAGCAGCCAAGGGGGACAGGGCTACGAGCAGTACTTC.

V gene TRBV6-5 combines with J gene TRBJ2-4, with 10 positions matching TRBD1. The trim removed 5 bases at V and 3 bases at J, leaving 4 bases unmatched. The germline V gene has CDR1 MNHEY and CDR2 SVGAGI. The CDR3 runs to 15 residues. The CDR3 is CASSRQGAGKNIQYF. CDR3 nucleotides: TGTGCCAGCAGTCGACAGGGGGCAGGCAAAAACATTCAGTACTTC.

The chain has TRBV7-7 and TRBJ2-7; tentative D call: TRBD2 (5 bases). Germline V CDR1 and CDR2: SSHAT, FNYEAQ (reference sequence). The CDR3 covers 13 residues. V lost 5 bases and J lost 4, with 12 bases in between. The CDR3 protein is CASSPGWIYEQYF. The CDR3 region has the DNA TGTGCCAGCAGCCCGGGGTGGATATACGAGCAGTACTTC.

This clone was recorded once. V is TRBV4-2 and J is TRBJ1-3, with a tentative D call TRBD1 (5 bases). The germline V and J ends were trimmed by 0 bases and 2 bases, with 8 bases remaining between them. The CDR3 totals 15 residues. Germline assignment: CDR1 LGHNA and CDR2 YNFKEQ. The CDR3 sequence is CASSQESGPGNTIYF. The CDR3 DNA follows: TGTGCCAGCAGCCAAGAGTCAGGGCCTGGAAACACCATATATTTT.

The genes are TRBV7-3 and TRBJ2-3; D perhaps matches TRBD2 (7 bases). Germline CDR1 SGHTA, CDR2 FQGTGA. Trimming stripped 3 bases from V and 2 bases from J, with 21 bases between. The CDR3 spans 18 residues. Written as DNA, the CDR3 is TGTGCCAGCAGCTTTTTAGCTAGGGGGGGCGGAACCACAGATACGCAGTATTTT. It encodes CASSFLARGGGTTDTQYF.

The J gene is TRBJ1-2, the V gene TRBV15; a weak D match, TRBD1 (5 bases). V lost 2 bases and J 6 bases, leaving 10 bases between the germline ends. The CDR3 extends over 13 amino acids. Germline assignment: CDR1 LNHNV and CDR2 YYDKDF (reference sequence). The CDR3 DNA reads as TGTGCCACCAGCAGATCGAGACAGAATGGCTACACCTTC. Protein product: CATSRSRQNGYTF.

The V and J genes are TRBV28 and TRBJ2-2, with D perhaps matching TRBD2 (5 bases). CDR1 is MDHEN and CDR2 is SYDVKM in the germline V gene. The CDR3 contains 15 residues. Deletions cut 1 base from V and 2 bases from J, with 8 bases between. The CDR3 DNA reads as TGTGCCAGCAGTTTATCCAGACTAAACACCGGGGAGCTGTTTTTT. Protein sequence: CASSLSRLNTGELFF.

The genes are TRBV12-1 and TRBJ2-3; the tabulated D call, TRBD2, remains unverified against the DNA. TRBV12-1 is an annotated pseudogene. The CDR3 runs to 18 residues. CDR3 nucleotides: TGTGCCAGCAGCTTGGGACTAGCGGGGGGGACCACCACAGATACGCAGTATTTT. Its translation is CASSLGLAGGTTTDTQYF.